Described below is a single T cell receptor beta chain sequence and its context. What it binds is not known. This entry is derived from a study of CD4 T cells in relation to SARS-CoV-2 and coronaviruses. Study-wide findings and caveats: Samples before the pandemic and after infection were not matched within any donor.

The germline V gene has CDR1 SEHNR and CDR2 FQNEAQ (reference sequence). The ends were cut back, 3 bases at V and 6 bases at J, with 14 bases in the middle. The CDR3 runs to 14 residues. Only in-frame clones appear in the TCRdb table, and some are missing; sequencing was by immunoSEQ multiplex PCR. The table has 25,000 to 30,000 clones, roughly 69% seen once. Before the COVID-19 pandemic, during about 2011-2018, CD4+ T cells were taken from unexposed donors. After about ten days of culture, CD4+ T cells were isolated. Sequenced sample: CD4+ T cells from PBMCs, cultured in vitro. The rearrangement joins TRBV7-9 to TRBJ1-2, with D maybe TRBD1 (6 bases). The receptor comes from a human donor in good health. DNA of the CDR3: TGTGCCAGCAGCTTGGGCATGGACAGACATGGCTACACCTTC. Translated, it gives CASSLGMDRHGYTF.